This T cell receptor (beta chain) emerged from a study of T cell responses to AZD1222 COVID-19 vaccine. V lost 1 base and J lost 3, with 7 bases in between. This CDR3 region has 13 residues. Germline CDR1 is SGHRS and CDR2 is YFSETQ. TCRdb's table, derived via immunoSEQ multiplex PCR, lists solely in-frame clones and lacks some. The sample shows more than 85,000 clones, approximately 90% of them seen only once. Findings of the study overall: The study identified only five or six AZD1222 recipients as seropositive at baseline. Unmutated variant regions are reportedly targeted by nearly half of spike-specific TCRs.

Comment on this clone: Its antigen is undetermined.

The V call is TRBV5-1, the J call TRBJ2-5, with D possibly being TRBD1 or TRBD2 (5 bases each). This sequence originates from an adult in good health. The starting material was peripheral blood, obtained on day 0 of AZD1222 vaccination. For the CDR3, the DNA is TGCGCCAGCAGCTTGCAGGGAGAAGAGACCCAGTACTTC. This gives the protein CASSLQGEETQYF.